This entry lists 9 T cell receptor beta chains sequenced from one sample in a study of cytomegalovirus exposure and HLA in healthy donors. Amplification used 60 Vbeta primers and 13 Jbeta primers. Only in-frame clones appear in the TCRdb table, and some are missing; sequencing was by immunoSEQ multiplex PCR. The table lists almost 85,000 clones, 78% of them singletons. Input material: PBMCs. These receptors were obtained from a male donor in good health and CMV-seropositive.

This sequence joins TRBV5-6 and TRBJ1-4, with 8 bases fitting TRBD1. V trimming: 1 base; J trimming: 5 bases; junction bases outside the gene matches: 7. The CDR3 has 16 amino acids. Germline V gene data show CDR1 as SGHDT and CDR2 as YYEEEE. Here the CDR3 reads CASSLFQGQGNEKLFF. DNA of the CDR3: TGTGCCAGCAGCTTGTTTCAAGGACAGGGAAATGAAAAACTGTTTTTT.

CDR3 in amino acids: CAWRQYNYGYTF. The CDR3 DNA reads as TGTGCCTGGAGACAGTATAACTATGGCTACACCTTC. This rearrangement joins TRBV30 to TRBJ1-2, with D hard to call. The CDR3 runs 12 residues. Deletions cut 3 bases from V and 1 base from J, with 6 bases between. Germline CDR1 GTSNPN, CDR2 SVGIG (reference sequence).

This rearrangement joins TRBV29-1 to TRBJ1-1; 7 bases match TRBD1. CDR3 length equals 13 residues. In germline, CDR1 is SQVTM, CDR2 ANQGSEA. V trimming: 7 bases; J trimming: 1 base; junction bases outside the gene matches: 6. This CDR3 is CSGMTGTNTEAFF. The CDR3 DNA reads as TGCAGCGGGATGACAGGGACGAACACTGAAGCTTTCTTT.

The CDR3 nucleotides read TGTGCCAGCAGCTTAGCGACTAGCGGTTACTACGAGCAGTACTTC. This gives the protein CASSLATSGYYEQYF. This chain joins TRBV7-6 and TRBJ2-7, with 9 bases lining up with TRBD2. The CDR3 runs to 15 residues. V dropped 0 bases and J dropped 3; count of bases not matched to a gene: 3. CDR1 and CDR2 (germline): SGHVS, FNYEAQ. The entire variable domain, with the rest obtained from reference TRBV7-6 and TRBJ2-7, is as follows: GAGVSQSPRYKVTKRGQDVALRCDPISGHVSLYWYRQALGQGPEFLTYFNYEAQQDKSGLPNDRFSAERPEGSISTLTIQRTEQRDSAMYRCASSLATSGYYEQYFGPGTRLTVT.

The chain employs TRBV5-1 and TRBJ1-2; weak D call: TRBD1 (5 bases). V lost 4 bases and J 8 bases, leaving 18 bases between the germline ends. Germline values: CDR1 SGHRS, CDR2 YFSETQ. CDR3 length: 14 residues. DNA of the CDR3: TGCGCCAGCAGCCCGGAAATACAGGTTACGGGCTACACCTTC. Protein product: CASSPEIQVTGYTF.

This clone was detected a few times. The rearrangement links TRBV19 to TRBJ1-1; TRBD1 is a possible D gene (6 bases). The germline gives CDR1 LNHDA, CDR2 SQIVND (reference sequence). Trimming left V 7 bases short and J 6 bases short, with 21 bases between. There are 15 residues in the CDR3. CDR3 sequence reads: CASTRLLDRNSEAFF. CDR3 nucleotide sequence: TGTGCCAGTACCCGACTATTGGACAGAAATTCTGAAGCTTTCTTT.

This chain uses TRBV9 with TRBJ2-1, with TRBD2 matching over 8 bases. Germline CDR1 SGDLS, CDR2 YYNGEE. Trimming removed 3 bases from V and 1 base from J; junction bases left unmatched: 6. This CDR3 is built from 16 residues. CDR3 protein: CASSAPGGRSYNEQFF. DNA of the CDR3: TGTGCCAGCAGCGCCCCTGGCGGGAGGTCCTACAATGAGCAGTTCTTC.

The sample holds one count of this clone. V gene TRBV27 combines with J gene TRBJ2-3; a weak D match, TRBD2 (6 bases). Germline V gives CDR1 MNHEY, CDR2 SMNVEV (reference sequence). Trimming shortened V by 5 bases and J by 3 bases, and 15 bases separated the two germline ends. The CDR3 extends over 15 amino acids. The CDR3 spells CASSTEGARTDTQYF. The CDR3 DNA follows: TGTGCCAGCAGTACGGAGGGAGCGCGTACAGATACGCAGTATTTT.

The rearrangement links TRBV4-1 to TRBJ1-3; the D is unclear. CDR1 and CDR2 (germline): MGHRA, YSYEKL. This CDR3 spans 16 amino acids. V shed 2 bases and J shed 0 bases, with 11 bases lying between them. CDR3 protein: CASSQITTSSGNTIYF. The CDR3 region has the DNA TGCGCCAGCAGCCAAATAACAACCAGCTCTGGAAACACCATATATTTT.